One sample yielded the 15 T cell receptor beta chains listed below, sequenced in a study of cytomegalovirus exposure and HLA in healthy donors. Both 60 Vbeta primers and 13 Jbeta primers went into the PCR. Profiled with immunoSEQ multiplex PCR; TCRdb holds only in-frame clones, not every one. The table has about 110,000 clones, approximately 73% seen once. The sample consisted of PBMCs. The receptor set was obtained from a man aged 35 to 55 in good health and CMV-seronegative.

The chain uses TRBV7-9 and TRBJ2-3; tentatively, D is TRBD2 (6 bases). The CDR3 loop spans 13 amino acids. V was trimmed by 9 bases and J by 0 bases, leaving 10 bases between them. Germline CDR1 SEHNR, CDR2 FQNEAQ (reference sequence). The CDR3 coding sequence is TGTGCCAGTACGGAGGGGAGCACAGATACGCAGTATTTT. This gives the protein CASTEGSTDTQYF. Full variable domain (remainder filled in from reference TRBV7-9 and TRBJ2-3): DTGVSQNPRHKITKRGQNVTFRCDPISEHNRLYWYRQTLGQGPEFLTYFQNEAQLEKSRLLSDRFSAERPKGSFSTLEIQRTEQGDSAMYLCASTEGSTDTQYFGPGTRLTVL.

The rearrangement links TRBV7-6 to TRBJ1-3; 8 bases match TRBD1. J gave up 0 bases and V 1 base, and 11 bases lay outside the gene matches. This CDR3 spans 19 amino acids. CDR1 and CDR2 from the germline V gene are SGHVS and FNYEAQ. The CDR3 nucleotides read TGTGCCAGCAGCTTAGATCAGGACAGGGCCAGTATCTCTGGAAACACCATATATTTT. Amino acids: CASSLDQDRASISGNTIYF.

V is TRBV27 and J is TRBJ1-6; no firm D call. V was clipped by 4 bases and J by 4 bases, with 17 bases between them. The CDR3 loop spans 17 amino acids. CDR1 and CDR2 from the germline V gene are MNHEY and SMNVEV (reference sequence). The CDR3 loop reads CASSSTESHLYNSPLHF. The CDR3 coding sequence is TGTGCCAGCAGTTCGACGGAGTCTCACCTGTATAATTCACCCCTCCACTTT.

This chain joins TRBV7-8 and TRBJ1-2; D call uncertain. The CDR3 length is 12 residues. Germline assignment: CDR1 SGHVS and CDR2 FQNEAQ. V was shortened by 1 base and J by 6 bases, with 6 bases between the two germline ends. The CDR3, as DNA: TGTGCCAGCAGCTTAGGCACGGATGGCTACACCTTC. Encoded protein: CASSLGTDGYTF.

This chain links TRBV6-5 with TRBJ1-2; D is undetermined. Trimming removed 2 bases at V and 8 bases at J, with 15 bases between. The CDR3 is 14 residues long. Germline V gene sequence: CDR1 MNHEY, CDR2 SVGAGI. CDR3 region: CASSYRGARQGYTF. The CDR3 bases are TGTGCCAGCAGTTACCGGGGTGCCAGGCAGGGCTACACCTTC.

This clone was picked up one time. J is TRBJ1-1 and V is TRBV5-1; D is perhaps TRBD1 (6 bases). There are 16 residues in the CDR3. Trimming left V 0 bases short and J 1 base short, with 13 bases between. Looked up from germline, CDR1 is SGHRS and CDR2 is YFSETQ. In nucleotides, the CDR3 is TGCGCCAGCAGCTTGGTTCTACAGGGACCGAACACTGAAGCTTTCTTT. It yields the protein CASSLVLQGPNTEAFF.

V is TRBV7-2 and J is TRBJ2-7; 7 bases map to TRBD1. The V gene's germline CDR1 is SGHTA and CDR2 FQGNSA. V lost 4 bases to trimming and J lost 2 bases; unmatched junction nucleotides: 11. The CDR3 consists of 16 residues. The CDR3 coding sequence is TGTGCCAGCAGCTCTCAACAGGGGTTCGGCGCCTACGAGCAGTACTTC. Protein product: CASSSQQGFGAYEQYF.

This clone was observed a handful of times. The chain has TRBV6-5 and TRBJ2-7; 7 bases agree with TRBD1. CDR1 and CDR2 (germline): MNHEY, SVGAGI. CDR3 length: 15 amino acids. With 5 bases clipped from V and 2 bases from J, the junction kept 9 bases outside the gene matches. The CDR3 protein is CASSQQTGPPYEQYF. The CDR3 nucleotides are TGTGCCAGCAGTCAACAGACAGGGCCCCCCTACGAGCAGTACTTC.

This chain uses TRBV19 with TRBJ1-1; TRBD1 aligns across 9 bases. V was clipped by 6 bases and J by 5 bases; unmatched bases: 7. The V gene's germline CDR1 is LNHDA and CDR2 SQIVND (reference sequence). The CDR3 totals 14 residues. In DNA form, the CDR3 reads TGTGCCAGTAGAACAGGGGGCTCGGGTACTGAAGCTTTCTTT. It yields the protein CASRTGGSGTEAFF.

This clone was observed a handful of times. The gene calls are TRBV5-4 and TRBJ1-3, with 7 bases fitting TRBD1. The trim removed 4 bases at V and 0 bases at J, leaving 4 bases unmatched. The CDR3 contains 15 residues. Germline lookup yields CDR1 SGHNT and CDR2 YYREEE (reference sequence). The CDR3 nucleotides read TGTGCCAGCAGCCTGACAGGGAGCTCTGGAAACACCATATATTTT. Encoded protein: CASSLTGSSGNTIYF.

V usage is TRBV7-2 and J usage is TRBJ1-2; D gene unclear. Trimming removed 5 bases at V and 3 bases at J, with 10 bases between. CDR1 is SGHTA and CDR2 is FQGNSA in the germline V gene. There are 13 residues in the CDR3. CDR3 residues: CASSQDSYYGYTF. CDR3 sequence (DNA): TGTGCCAGCAGCCAGGACTCTTACTATGGCTACACCTTC.

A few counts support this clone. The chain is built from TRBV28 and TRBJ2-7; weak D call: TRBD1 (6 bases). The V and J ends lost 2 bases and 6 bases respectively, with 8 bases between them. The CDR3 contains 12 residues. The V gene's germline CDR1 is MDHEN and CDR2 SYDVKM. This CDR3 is CASSLQGFEQYF. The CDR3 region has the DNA TGTGCCAGCAGTTTACAGGGGTTCGAGCAGTACTTC.

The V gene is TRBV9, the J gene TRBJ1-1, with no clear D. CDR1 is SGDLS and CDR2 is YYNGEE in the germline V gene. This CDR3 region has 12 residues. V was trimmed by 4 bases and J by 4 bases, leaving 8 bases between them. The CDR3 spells CASSSPPTEAFF. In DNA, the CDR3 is TGTGCCAGCAGCTCCCCTCCCACTGAAGCTTTCTTT. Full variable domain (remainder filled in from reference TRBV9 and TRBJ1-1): DSGVTQTPKHLITATGQRVTLRCSPRSGDLSVYWYQQSLDQGLQFLIQYYNGEERAKGNILERFSAQQFPDLHSELNLSSLELGDSALYFCASSSPPTEAFFGQGTRLTVV.

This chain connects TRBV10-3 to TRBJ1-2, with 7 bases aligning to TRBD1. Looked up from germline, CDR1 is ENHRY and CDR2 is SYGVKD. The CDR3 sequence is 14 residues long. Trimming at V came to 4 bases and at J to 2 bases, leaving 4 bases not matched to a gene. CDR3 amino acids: CAISVVGGNYGYTF. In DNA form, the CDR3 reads TGTGCCATCAGTGTGGTAGGGGGCAACTATGGCTACACCTTC.

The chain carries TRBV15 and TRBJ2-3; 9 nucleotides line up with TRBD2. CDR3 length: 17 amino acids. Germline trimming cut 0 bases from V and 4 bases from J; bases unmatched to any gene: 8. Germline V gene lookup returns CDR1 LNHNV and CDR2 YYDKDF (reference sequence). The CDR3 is CATSRDGGGARSDTQYF. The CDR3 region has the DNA TGTGCCACCAGCAGAGATGGCGGGGGGGCCCGATCAGATACGCAGTATTTT.